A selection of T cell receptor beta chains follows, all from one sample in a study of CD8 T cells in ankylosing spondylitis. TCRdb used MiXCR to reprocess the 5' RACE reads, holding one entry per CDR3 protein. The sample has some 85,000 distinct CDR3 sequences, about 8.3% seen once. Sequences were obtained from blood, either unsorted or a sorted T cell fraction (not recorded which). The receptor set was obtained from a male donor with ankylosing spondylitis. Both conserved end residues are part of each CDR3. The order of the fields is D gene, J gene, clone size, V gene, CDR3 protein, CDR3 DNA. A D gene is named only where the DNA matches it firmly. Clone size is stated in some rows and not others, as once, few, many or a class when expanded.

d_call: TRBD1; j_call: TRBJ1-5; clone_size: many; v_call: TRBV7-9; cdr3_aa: CASSMGQGGLNQPQHF; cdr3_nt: TGTGCCAGCAGCATGGGACAGGGGGGATTAAATCAGCCCCAGCATTTT
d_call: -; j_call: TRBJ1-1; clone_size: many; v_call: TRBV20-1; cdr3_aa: CSATPDPEAFF; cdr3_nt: TGCAGTGCTACGCCTGACCCCGAAGCTTTCTTT
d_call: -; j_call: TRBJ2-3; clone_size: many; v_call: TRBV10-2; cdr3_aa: CASSESRPPDTQYF; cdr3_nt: TGCGCCAGCAGTGAGTCGCGACCACCGGATACGCAGTATTTT
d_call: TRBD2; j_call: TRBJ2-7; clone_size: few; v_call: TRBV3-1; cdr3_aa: CASSQMSAGGPGDEQYF; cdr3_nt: TGTGCCAGCAGCCAGATGTCGGCGGGAGGGCCGGGCGACGAGCAGTACTTC
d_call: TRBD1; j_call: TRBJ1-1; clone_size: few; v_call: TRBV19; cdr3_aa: CASTSRGQGASTEAFF; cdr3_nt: TGTGCCAGTACTTCTAGGGGACAGGGGGCATCCACTGAAGCTTTCTTT
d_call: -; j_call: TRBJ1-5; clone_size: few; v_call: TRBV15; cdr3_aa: CATSTPPPGNNQPQHF; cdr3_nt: TGTGCCACCAGCACCCCACCCCCAGGAAACAATCAGCCCCAGCATTTT
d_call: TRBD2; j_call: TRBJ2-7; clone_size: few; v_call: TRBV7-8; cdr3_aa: CASSPGRLAGRREQYF; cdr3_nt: TGTGCCAGCAGCCCGGGAAGACTAGCGGGAAGGAGGGAGCAGTACTTC
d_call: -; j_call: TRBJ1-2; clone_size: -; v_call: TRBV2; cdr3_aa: CASSEDHAGRSYYGYTF; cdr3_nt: TGTGCCAGCAGTGAAGATCACGCAGGGCGTTCTTACTATGGCTACACCTTC
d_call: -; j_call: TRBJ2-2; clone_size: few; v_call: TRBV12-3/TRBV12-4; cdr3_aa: CAWGLSNTGELFF; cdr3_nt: TGTGCCTGGGGGCTCTCGAACACCGGGGAGCTGTTTTTT
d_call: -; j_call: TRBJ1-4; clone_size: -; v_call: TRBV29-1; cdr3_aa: CSVEAQGNEKLFF; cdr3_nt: TGCAGCGTTGAGGCCCAGGGTAATGAAAAACTGTTTTTT
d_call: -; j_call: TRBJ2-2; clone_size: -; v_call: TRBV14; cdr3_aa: CASSYSTGELFF; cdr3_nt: TGTGCCAGCAGCTACAGCACCGGGGAGCTGTTTTTT
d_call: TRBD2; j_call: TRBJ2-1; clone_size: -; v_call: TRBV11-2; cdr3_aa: CASSSPGLADYNEQFF; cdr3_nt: TGTGCCAGCAGCTCGCCGGGACTAGCGGACTACAATGAGCAGTTCTTC
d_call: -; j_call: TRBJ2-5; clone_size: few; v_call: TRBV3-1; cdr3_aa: CASSRKEQLYQETQYF; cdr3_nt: TGTGCCAGCAGCCGGAAGGAACAGCTGTACCAAGAGACCCAGTACTTC
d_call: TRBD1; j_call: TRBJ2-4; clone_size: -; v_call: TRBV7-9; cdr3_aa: CASSQAGTGETNIQYF; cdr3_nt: TGTGCCAGCAGCCAGGCGGGGACAGGGGAGACAAACATTCAGTACTTC
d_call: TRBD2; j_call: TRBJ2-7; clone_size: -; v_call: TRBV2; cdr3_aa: CASSGPGGPRFSSYEQYF; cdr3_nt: TGTGCCAGCAGTGGCCCGGGGGGACCCAGATTCAGCTCCTACGAGCAGTACTTC
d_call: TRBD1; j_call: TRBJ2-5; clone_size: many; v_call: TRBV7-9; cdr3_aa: CASSRWDSQETQYF; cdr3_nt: TGTGCCAGCAGCAGATGGGACAGCCAAGAGACCCAGTACTTC
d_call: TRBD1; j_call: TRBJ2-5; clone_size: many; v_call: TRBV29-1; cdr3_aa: CSGRGTEGFETQYF; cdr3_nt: TGCAGCGGCCGAGGGACAGAGGGATTTGAGACCCAGTACTTC